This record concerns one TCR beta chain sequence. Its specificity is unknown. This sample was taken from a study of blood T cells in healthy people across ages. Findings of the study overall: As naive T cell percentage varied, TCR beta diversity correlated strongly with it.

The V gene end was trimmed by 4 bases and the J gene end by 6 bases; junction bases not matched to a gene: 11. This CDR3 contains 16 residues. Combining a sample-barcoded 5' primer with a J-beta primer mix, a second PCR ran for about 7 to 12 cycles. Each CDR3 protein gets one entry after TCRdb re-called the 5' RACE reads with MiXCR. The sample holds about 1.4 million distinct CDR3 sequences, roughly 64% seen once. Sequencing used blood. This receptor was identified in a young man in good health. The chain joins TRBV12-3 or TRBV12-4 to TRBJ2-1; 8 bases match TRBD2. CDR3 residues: CASSYQLAEIPNEQFF. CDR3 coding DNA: TGTGCCAGCAGTTATCAACTAGCGGAAATTCCCAATGAGCAGTTCTTC.